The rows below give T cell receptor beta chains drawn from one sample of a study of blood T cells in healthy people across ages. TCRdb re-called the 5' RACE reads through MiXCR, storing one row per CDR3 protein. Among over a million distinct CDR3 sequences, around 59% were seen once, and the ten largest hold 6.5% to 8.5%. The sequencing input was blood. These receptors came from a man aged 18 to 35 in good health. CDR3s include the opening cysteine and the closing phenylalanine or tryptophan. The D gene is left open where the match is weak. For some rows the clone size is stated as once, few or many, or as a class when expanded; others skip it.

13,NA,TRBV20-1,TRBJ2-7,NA,CSALPLTTYEQYF,TGCAGTGCCCTCCCCTTGACTACCTACGAGCAGTACTTC
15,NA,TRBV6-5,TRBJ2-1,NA,CASSYGSHLYNEQFF,TGTGCCAGCAGTTACGGCTCACATCTCTACAATGAGCAGTTCTTC
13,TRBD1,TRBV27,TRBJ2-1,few,CASSWTGSNEQFF,TGTGCCAGCAGTTGGACAGGCTCCAATGAGCAGTTCTTC
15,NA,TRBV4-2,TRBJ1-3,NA,CASSQDNPLGNTIYF,TGTGCCAGCAGCCAAGATAATCCGCTTGGAAACACCATATATTTT
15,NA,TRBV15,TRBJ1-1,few,CATSRDLAGQPEAFF,TGTGCCACCAGCAGAGATCTGGCAGGGCAACCTGAAGCTTTCTTT
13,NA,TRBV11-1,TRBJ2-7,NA,CASGAHGVDEQYF,TGTGCCAGCGGCGCCCATGGGGTGGATGAGCAGTACTTC
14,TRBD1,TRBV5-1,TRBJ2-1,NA,CASSSGTGVVGQFF,TGCGCCAGCAGCTCCGGGACAGGGGTAGTTGGGCAGTTCTTC
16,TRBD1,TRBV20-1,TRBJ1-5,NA,CSADGTGSLPNQPQHF,TGCAGTGCTGATGGGACAGGATCTCTCCCGAATCAGCCCCAGCATTTT
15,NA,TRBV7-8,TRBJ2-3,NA,CASSLVAHSTDTQYF,TGTGCCAGCAGCTTAGTAGCGCATAGCACAGATACGCAGTATTTT
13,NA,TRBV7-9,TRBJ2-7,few,CASSLSRAHEQYF,TGTGCCAGCAGCTTATCCCGTGCCCACGAGCAGTACTTC
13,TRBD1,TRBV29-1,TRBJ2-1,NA,CSVYTTGANEQFF,TGCAGCGTTTACACGACAGGGGCGAATGAGCAGTTCTTC
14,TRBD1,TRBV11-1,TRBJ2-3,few,CASSRDRVGDTQYF,TGTGCCAGCTCCCGGGACAGGGTAGGAGATACGCAGTATTTT
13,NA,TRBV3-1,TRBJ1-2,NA,CASSQEENYGYTF,TGTGCCAGCAGCCAAGAGGAAAACTATGGCTACACCTTC
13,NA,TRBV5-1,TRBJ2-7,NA,CASSFDSNPEQYF,TGCGCCAGCAGCTTTGATTCCAATCCCGAGCAGTACTTC
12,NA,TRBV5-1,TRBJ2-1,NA,CASRPTVDEQFF,TGCGCCAGCAGGCCGACCGTCGATGAGCAGTTCTTC
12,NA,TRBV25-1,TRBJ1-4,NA,CAPWGGNEKLFF,TGTGCCCCTTGGGGGGGTAATGAAAAACTGTTTTTT
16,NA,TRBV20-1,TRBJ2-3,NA,CSARDGSRASTDTQYF,TGCAGTGCTAGAGATGGGTCGAGGGCCTCCACAGATACGCAGTATTTT
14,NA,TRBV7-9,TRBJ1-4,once,CASSYPRDGEKLFF,TGTGCCAGCAGCTACCCCCGGGACGGGGAAAAACTGTTTTTT
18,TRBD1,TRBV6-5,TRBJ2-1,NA,CASSYSGGQGGSTDEQFF,TGTGCCAGCAGTTACTCGGGGGGACAGGGTGGGAGTACCGATGAGCAGTTCTTC
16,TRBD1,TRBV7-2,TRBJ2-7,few,CASSRDRPRYSYEQYF,TGTGCCAGCAGCCGGGACAGGCCCCGCTACTCCTACGAGCAGTACTTC
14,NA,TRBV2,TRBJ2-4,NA,CASSGAVQSDIQYF,TGTGCCAGCAGTGGTGCCGTCCAAAGTGACATTCAGTACTTC
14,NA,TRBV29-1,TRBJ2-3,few,CSVEGVDFTDTQYF,TGCAGCGTTGAAGGCGTAGATTTCACAGATACGCAGTATTTT
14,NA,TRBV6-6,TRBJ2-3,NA,CASRTQRVTDTQYF,TGTGCCAGCAGAACACAGCGGGTCACAGATACGCAGTATTTT
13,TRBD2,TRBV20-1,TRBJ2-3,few,CSASWGEGDTQYF,TGCAGTGCTAGTTGGGGGGAGGGAGATACGCAGTATTTT
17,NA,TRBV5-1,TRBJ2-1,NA,CASSLAVSRNSYNEQFF,TGCGCCAGCAGCTTGGCGGTTAGCCGAAACTCCTACAATGAGCAGTTCTTC
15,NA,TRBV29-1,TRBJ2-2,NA,CSVEDSALNTGELFF,TGCAGCGTTGAAGACTCAGCTTTGAACACCGGGGAGCTGTTTTTT
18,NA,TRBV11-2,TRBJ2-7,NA,CASSLDASRGVVYNEQYF,TGTGCCAGCAGCTTAGACGCCTCACGGGGAGTAGTCTACAATGAGCAGTACTTC
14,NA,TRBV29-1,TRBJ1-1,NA,CSVEDYRRNTEAFF,TGCAGCGTTGAAGATTACAGGAGAAACACTGAAGCTTTCTTT
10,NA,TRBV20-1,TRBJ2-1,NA,CSSGQGEQFF,TGCAGTTCTGGGCAGGGTGAGCAGTTCTTC